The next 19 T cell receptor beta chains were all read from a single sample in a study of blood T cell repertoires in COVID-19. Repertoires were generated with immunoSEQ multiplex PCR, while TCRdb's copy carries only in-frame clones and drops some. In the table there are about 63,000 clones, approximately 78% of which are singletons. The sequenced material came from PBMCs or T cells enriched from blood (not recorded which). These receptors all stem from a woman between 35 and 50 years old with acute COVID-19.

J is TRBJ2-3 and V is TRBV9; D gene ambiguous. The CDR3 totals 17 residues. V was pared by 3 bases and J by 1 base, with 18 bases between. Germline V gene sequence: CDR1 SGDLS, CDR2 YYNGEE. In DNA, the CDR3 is TGTGCCAGCAGCGGAACCCGTCTCCAATTAGGCACAGATACGCAGTATTTT. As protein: CASSGTRLQLGTDTQYF.

The CDR3 DNA reads TGTGCCACCGAGGACAGGGTTAATGAAAAACTGTTTTTT. It specifies CATEDRVNEKLFF. V and J are TRBV6-5 and TRBJ1-4; 8 bases align to TRBD1. Per the germline V gene, CDR1 is MNHEY and CDR2 is SVGAGI. V dropped 10 bases and J dropped 4; count of bases not matched to a gene: 5. This CDR3 has 13 residues.

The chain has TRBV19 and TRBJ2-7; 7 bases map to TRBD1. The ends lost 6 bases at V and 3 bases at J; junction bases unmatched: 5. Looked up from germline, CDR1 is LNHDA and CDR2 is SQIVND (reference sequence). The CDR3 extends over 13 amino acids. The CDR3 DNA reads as TGTGCCAGTAGCCCGACAGGGCACTACGAGCAGTACTTC. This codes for CASSPTGHYEQYF.

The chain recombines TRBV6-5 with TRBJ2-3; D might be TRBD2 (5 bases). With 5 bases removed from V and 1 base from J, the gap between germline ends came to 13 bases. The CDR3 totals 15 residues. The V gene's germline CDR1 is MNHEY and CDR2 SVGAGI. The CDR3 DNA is TGTGCCAGCAGTCCTACGGCGGGCGGCACAGATACGCAGTATTTT. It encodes CASSPTAGGTDTQYF.

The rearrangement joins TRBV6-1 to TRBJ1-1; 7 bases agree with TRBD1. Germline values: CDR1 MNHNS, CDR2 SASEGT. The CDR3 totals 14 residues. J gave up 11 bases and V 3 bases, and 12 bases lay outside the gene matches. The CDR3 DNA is TGTGCCAGCAGTGATGGGCAGGGGGGATGGCACGCTTTCTTT. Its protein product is CASSDGQGGWHAFF.

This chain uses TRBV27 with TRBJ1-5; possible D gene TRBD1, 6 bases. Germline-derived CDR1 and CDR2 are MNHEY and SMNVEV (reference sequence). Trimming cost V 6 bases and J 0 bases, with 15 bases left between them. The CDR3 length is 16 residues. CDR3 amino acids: CASRLDSGYSNQPQHF. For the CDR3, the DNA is TGTGCCAGCAGGCTGGACAGCGGATATAGCAATCAGCCCCAGCATTTT.

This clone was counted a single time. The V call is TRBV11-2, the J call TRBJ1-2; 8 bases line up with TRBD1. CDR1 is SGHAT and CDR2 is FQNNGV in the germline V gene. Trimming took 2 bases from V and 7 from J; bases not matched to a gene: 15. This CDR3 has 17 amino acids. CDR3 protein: CASSLRPGQAIGSGYTF. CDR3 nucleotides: TGTGCCAGCAGCTTAAGGCCGGGACAGGCAATTGGGAGTGGCTACACCTTC.

In nucleotides, the CDR3 is TGTGCCAGCAGAGGGGCTATTATTGAAAAACTGTTTTTT. Its protein is CASRGAIIEKLFF. V and J are TRBV27 and TRBJ1-4; TRBD1 might be the D (5 bases). CDR3 length: 13 amino acids. From germline, CDR1 is MNHEY and CDR2 SMNVEV (reference sequence). Between the trimmed V and J ends, which lost 6 bases and 7 bases, there was a span of 12 bases.

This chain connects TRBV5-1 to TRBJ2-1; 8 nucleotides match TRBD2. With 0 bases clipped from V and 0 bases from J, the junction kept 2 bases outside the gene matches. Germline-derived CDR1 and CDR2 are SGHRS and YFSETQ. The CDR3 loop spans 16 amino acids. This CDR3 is CASSLGGRSSYNEQFF. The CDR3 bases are TGCGCCAGCAGCTTGGGCGGGAGGAGCTCCTACAATGAGCAGTTCTTC.

CDR3 amino acids: CASSRGQGMNQPQHF. The CDR3 nucleotides read TGTGCCAGCTCACGAGGACAGGGGATGAATCAGCCCCAGCATTTT. The chain links TRBV18 to TRBJ1-5; TRBD1 agrees at 9 bases. CDR1 is KGHSH, CDR2 LQKENI, per germline. V shed 4 bases, J shed 4 bases, and the junction held 5 bases outside the gene matches. The length of the CDR3 is 15 residues.

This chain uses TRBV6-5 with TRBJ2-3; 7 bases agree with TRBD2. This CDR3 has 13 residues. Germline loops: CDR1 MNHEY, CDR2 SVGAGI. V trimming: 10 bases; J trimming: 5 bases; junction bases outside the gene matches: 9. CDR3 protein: CATKREGLDTQYF. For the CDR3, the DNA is TGTGCCACCAAGAGGGAGGGATTAGATACGCAGTATTTT.

Here the CDR3 DNA reads TGTGCCAGCAGTTTCGGGGGGGAGTTCTCCTACGAGCAGTACTTC. Translated, it gives CASSFGGEFSYEQYF. The chain couples TRBV27 to TRBJ2-7, with 8 nucleotides matching TRBD2. Germline CDR1 MNHEY, CDR2 SMNVEV (reference sequence). The CDR3 has 15 residues. V shed 3 bases, J shed 0 bases, and the junction held 4 bases outside the gene matches.

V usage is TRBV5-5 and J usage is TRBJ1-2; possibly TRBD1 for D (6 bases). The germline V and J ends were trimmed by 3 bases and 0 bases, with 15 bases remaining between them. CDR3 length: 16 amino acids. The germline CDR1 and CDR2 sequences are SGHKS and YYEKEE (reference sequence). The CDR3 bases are TGTGCCAGCAGCTCTCCGGGACACCAAGCTAACTATGGCTACACCTTC. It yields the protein CASSSPGHQANYGYTF.

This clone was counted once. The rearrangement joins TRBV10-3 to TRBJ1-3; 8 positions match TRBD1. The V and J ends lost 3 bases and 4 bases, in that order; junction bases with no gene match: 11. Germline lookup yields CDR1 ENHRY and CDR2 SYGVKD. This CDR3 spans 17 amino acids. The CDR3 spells CAISEVQGARRGNTIYF. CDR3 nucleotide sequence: TGTGCCATCAGTGAAGTTCAGGGGGCTCGGCGAGGAAACACCATATATTTT.

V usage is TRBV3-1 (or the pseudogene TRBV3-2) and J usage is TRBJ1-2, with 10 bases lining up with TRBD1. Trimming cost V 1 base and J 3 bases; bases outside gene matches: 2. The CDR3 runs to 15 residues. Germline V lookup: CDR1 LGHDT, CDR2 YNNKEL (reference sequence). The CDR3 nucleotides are TGTGCCAGCAGCCAAGCCGGGACAGGGGACTATGGCTACACCTTC. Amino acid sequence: CASSQAGTGDYGYTF.

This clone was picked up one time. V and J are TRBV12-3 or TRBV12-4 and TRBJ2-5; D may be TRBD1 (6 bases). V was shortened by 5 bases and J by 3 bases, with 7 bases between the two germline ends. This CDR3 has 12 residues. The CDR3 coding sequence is TGTGCCAGCAGTCACAGGGAAGAGACCCAGTACTTC. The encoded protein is CASSHREETQYF.

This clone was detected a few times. This CDR3 is CASSLVWQGDQPQHF. CDR3 DNA: TGTGCCAGCAGCTTAGTATGGCAGGGGGATCAGCCCCAGCATTTT. V gene TRBV7-8 combines with J gene TRBJ1-5, with 7 bases identical to TRBD1. The V and J ends lost 1 base and 5 bases, in that order; junction bases with no gene match: 5. The CDR3 is 15 residues long. Germline assignment: CDR1 SGHVS and CDR2 FQNEAQ.

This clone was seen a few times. The DNA for the CDR3 is TGTGCCAGCAGCGAGGGGGGGAACGCAGATACGCAGTATTTT. The encoded protein is CASSEGGNADTQYF. The V call is TRBV9, the J call TRBJ2-3, with TRBD2 as a possible D gene (7 bases). CDR3 length equals 14 residues. V shed 3 bases and J shed 4 bases, with 12 bases lying between them. Germline V CDR1 and CDR2: SGDLS, YYNGEE.

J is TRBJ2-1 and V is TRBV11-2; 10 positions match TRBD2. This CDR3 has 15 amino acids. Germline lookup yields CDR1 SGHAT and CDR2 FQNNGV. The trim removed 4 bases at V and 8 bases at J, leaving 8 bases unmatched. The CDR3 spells CASSSGSGRGYEQFF. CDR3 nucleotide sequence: TGTGCCAGCAGCTCCGGCAGCGGGAGGGGGTATGAGCAGTTCTTC.